This T cell receptor beta chain was sequenced for a study of control samples from healthy donors and cancer patients. In this sample, this clone turned up a few times. Measured with immunoSEQ multiplex PCR; TCRdb has only the in-frame clones, and not every one. Here the sample spans about 160,000 clones, approximately 96% being singletons. Germline CDR1 is MDHEN and CDR2 is SYDVKM. The J segment lost 7 bases and the V segment lost 1 base, leaving 10 bases of the junction unmatched. CDR3 length equals 15 residues. This chain links TRBV28 with TRBJ2-7; 7 bases map to TRBD2. This TCR was recovered from a woman aged 25 to 45 in good health. Input material: blood. The CDR3: CASSLFAGEVREQYF. CDR3 nucleotides: TGTGCCAGCAGTTTATTTGCGGGAGAGGTGCGTGAGCAGTACTTC.